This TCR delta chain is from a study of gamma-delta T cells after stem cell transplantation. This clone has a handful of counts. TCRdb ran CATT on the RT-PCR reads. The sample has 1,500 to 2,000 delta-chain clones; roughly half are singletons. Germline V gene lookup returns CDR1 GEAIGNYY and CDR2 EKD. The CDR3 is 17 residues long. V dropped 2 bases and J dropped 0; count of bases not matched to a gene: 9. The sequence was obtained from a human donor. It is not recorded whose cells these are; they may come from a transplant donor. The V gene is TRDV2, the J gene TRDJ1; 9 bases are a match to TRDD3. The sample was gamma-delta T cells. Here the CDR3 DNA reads TGTGCCTGTGACATACTGGGGGACAACCCGTACACCGATAAACTCATCTTT. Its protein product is CACDILGDNPYTDKLIF.